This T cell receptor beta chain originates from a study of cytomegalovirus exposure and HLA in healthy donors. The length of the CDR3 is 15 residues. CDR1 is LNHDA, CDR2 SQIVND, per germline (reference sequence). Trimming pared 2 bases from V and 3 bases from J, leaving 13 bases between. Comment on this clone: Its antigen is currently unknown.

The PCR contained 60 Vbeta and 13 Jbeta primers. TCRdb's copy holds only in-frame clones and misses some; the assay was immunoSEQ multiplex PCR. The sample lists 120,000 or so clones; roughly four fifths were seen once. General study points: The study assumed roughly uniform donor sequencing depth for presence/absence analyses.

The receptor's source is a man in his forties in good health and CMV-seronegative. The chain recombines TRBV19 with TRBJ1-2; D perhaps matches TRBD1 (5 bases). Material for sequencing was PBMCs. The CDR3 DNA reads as TGTGCCAGTAGTATAATAACGGTAGGGGACTATGGCTACACCTTC. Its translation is CASSIITVGDYGYTF. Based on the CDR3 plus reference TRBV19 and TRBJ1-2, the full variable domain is DGGITQSPKYLFRKEGQNVTLSCEQNLNHDAMYWYRQDPGQGLRLIYYSQIVNDFQKGDIAEGYSVSREKKESFPLTVTSAQKNPTAFYLCASSIITVGDYGYTFGSGTRLTVV.